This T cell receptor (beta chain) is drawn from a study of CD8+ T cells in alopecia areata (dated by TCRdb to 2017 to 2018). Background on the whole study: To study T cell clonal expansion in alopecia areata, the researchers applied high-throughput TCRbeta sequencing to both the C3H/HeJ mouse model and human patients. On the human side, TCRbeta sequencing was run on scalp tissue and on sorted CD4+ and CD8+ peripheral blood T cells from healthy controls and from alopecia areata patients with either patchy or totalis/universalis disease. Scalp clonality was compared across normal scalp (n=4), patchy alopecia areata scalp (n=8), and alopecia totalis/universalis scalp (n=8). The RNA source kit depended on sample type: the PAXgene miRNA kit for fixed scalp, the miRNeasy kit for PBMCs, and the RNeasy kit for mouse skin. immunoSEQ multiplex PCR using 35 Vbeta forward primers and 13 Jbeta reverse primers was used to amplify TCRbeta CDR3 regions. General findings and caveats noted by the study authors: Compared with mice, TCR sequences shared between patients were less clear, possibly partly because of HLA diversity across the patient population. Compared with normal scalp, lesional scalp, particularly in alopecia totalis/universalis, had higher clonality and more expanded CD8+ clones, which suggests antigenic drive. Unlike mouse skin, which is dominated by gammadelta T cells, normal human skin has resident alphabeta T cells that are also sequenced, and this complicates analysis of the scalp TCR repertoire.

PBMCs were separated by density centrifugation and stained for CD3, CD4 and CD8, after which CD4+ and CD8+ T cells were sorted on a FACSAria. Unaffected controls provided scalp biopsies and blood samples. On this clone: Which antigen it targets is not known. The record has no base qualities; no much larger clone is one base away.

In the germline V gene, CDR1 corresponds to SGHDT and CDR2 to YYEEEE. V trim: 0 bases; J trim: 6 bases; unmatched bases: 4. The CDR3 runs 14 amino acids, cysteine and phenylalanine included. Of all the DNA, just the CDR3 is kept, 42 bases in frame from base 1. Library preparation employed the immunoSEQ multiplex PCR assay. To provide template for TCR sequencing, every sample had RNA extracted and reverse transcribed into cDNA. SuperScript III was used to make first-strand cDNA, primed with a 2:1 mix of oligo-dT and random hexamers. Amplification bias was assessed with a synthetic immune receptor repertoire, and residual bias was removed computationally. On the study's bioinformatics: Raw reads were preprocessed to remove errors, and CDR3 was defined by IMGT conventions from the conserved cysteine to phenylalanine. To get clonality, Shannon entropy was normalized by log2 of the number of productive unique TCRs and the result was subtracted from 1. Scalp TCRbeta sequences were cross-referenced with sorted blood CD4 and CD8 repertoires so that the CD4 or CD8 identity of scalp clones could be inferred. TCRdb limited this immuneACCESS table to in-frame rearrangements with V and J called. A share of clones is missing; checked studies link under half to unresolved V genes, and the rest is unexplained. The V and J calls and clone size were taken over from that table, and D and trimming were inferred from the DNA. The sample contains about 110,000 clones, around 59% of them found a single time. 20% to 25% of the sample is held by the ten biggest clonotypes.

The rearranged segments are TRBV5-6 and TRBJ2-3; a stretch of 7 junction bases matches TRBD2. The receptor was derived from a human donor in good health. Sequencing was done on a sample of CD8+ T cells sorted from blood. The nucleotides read TGTGCCAGCAGCTTGGAGGGAGGGATTGATACGCAGTATTTT. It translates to CASSLEGGIDTQYF.